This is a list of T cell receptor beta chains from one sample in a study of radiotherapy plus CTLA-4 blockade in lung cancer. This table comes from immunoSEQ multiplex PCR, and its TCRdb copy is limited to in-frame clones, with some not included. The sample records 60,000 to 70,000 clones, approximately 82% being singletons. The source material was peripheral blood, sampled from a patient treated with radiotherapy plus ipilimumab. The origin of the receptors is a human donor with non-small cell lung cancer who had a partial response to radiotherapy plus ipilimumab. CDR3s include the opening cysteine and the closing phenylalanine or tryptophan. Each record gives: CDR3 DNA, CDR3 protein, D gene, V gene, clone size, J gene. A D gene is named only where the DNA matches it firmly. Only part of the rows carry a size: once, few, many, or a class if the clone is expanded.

DNA: TGTGCCAGCACCCTGGGGACTCCTACGGGGACCCAGTACTTC
CDR3: CASTLGTPTGTQYF
D: .
V: TRBV2
size: .
J: TRBJ2-5

DNA: TGTGCCAGCAGCCTTTCCCCAGGGAAGAACACTGAAGCTTTCTTT
CDR3: CASSLSPGKNTEAFF
D: .
V: TRBV9
size: .
J: TRBJ1-1

DNA: TGCGCCAGCAGCTTGGGGGGGGGCCACTCCTACGAGCAGTACTTC
CDR3: CASSLGGGHSYEQYF
D: .
V: TRBV5-1
size: .
J: TRBJ2-7

DNA: TGTGCCAGCAGCCTTGGGACAGGAGATGGCTACACCTTC
CDR3: CASSLGTGDGYTF
D: TRBD1
V: TRBV7-2
size: once
J: TRBJ1-2

DNA: TGTGCCAGCAGCTTAGGAGCCGGGACAGGGTCCCTTAATGAAAAACTGTTTTTT
CDR3: CASSLGAGTGSLNEKLFF
D: TRBD1
V: TRBV7-9
size: .
J: TRBJ1-4

DNA: TGCGCCAGCAGCTTTCAACCTACAGGGAGCGACAATTCACCCCTCCACTTT
CDR3: CASSFQPTGSDNSPLHF
D: .
V: TRBV5-1
size: .
J: TRBJ1-6

DNA: TGTGCCAGCGCCCTGGACAGGGTGGCCAAAAACATTCAGTACTTC
CDR3: CASALDRVAKNIQYF
D: TRBD1
V: TRBV7-2
size: .
J: TRBJ2-4

DNA: TGTGCCAGCAGTGGAGGACCCGGGACTCCGGAGTTCTTC
CDR3: CASSGGPGTPEFF
D: .
V: TRBV2
size: .
J: TRBJ2-1

DNA: TGTGCCAGCAGCCAAGGGTCAGGGAATGGCTACACCTTC
CDR3: CASSQGSGNGYTF
D: .
V: TRBV4-2
size: .
J: TRBJ1-2

DNA: TGTGCCAGCGAGGGCTTTCAAGAGACCCAGTACTTC
CDR3: CASEGFQETQYF
D: .
V: TRBV2
size: .
J: TRBJ2-5

DNA: TGCGCCAGCAGCTTGAAGCCAGGGGGCCAGGATGAGCAGTTCTTC
CDR3: CASSLKPGGQDEQFF
D: TRBD1
V: TRBV5-1
size: .
J: TRBJ2-1

DNA: TGTGCCAGCGCATTTTTGGGGCAAATGAGCTATGGCTACACCTTC
CDR3: CASAFLGQMSYGYTF
D: .
V: TRBV27
size: .
J: TRBJ1-2

DNA: TGCGCCAGCAGTCAATCTGTGGGGGTGGGGCGGGAGGGGGTGCCCTACGAGCAGTACTTC
CDR3: CASSQSVGVGREGVPYEQYF
D: TRBD2
V: TRBV23-1
size: .
J: TRBJ2-7

DNA: TGTGCCAGCAGTCCAGAAACAGGCCGTTTCTACGAGCAGTACTTC
CDR3: CASSPETGRFYEQYF
D: .
V: TRBV14
size: few
J: TRBJ2-7

DNA: TGTGCCAGCGGCGCGGGGGCGGGCACTGAAGCTTTCTTT
CDR3: CASGAGAGTEAFF
D: .
V: TRBV2
size: .
J: TRBJ1-1

DNA: TGTGCCAGCAGCCTGGGACTAGCGGGAGTTCAAGATACGCAGTATTTT
CDR3: CASSLGLAGVQDTQYF
D: TRBD2
V: TRBV5-4
size: .
J: TRBJ2-3

DNA: TGTGCCTGGACGGGGGGTCATAATCAGCCCCAGCATTTT
CDR3: CAWTGGHNQPQHF
D: .
V: TRBV30
size: .
J: TRBJ1-5

DNA: TGTGCCAGTAGTGCTCGTAGCGGGTCGAACACCGGGGAGCTGTTTTTT
CDR3: CASSARSGSNTGELFF
D: TRBD2
V: TRBV19
size: .
J: TRBJ2-2

DNA: TGCGCCAGCAGCTTGGGAGGGAAATCGAGCACTGAAGCTTTCTTT
CDR3: CASSLGGKSSTEAFF
D: .
V: TRBV5-1
size: .
J: TRBJ1-1

DNA: TGTGCCAGCAGCTTAGGTGGGACTAGCGGGAGAAATGAGCAGTTCTTC
CDR3: CASSLGGTSGRNEQFF
D: TRBD2
V: TRBV7-3
size: once
J: TRBJ2-1

DNA: TGTGCCTGGAGTGTAGGGATCAGGGGGCAAGAGACCCAGTACTTC
CDR3: CAWSVGIRGQETQYF
D: TRBD1
V: TRBV30
size: .
J: TRBJ2-5

DNA: TGTGCCAGCTCACCCCCGGGCCCCCAGGGGGCTCGAAGAAACACCATATATTTT
CDR3: CASSPPGPQGARRNTIYF
D: TRBD1
V: TRBV18
size: .
J: TRBJ1-3

DNA: TGCGCCAGCAGTGTGGAGGCGAACACTGAAGCTTTCTTT
CDR3: CASSVEANTEAFF
D: .
V: TRBV10-2
size: .
J: TRBJ1-1

DNA: TGTGCCAGCAGCTTAGGTGGGACAGAGCAGTACTTC
CDR3: CASSLGGTEQYF
D: .
V: TRBV7-2
size: .
J: TRBJ2-7

DNA: TGTGCCAGCAGTTACTCGATAGGGAGAAGCAATCAGCCCCAGCATTTT
CDR3: CASSYSIGRSNQPQHF
D: .
V: TRBV6-6
size: .
J: TRBJ1-5

DNA: TGTGCCACCAGCAGAGATCGGGACAGGCTCCGGGAGCTGTTTTTT
CDR3: CATSRDRDRLRELFF
D: TRBD1
V: TRBV15
size: .
J: TRBJ2-2

DNA: TGTGCCAGTAGGAGACTAGCGGGAGTTTACAATGAGCAGTTCTTC
CDR3: CASRRLAGVYNEQFF
D: TRBD2
V: TRBV19
size: .
J: TRBJ2-1

DNA: TGTGCCAGCACCGAACAGGGTTACGAGCAGTACTTC
CDR3: CASTEQGYEQYF
D: .
V: TRBV2
size: few
J: TRBJ2-7

DNA: TGTGCCAGCAGTTCGGGACAGGGGGCCGGGGAGCTGTTTTTT
CDR3: CASSSGQGAGELFF
D: TRBD1
V: TRBV27
size: .
J: TRBJ2-2

DNA: TGTGCCAGCAGTAAAGTACAGGGGGCGAACACTGAAGCTTTCTTT
CDR3: CASSKVQGANTEAFF
D: TRBD1
V: TRBV6-6
size: .
J: TRBJ1-1

DNA: TGTGCCAGCTCACCTCCTTCCCGCTCCTACAATGAGCAGTTCTTC
CDR3: CASSPPSRSYNEQFF
D: .
V: TRBV18
size: .
J: TRBJ2-1

DNA: TGTGCCAGCAGGGCGGGTCTACACGAGCAGTACTTC
CDR3: CASRAGLHEQYF
D: .
V: TRBV27
size: few
J: TRBJ2-7

DNA: TGTGCCAGCTCACCAAACAGGGAAGAGACCCAGTACTTC
CDR3: CASSPNREETQYF
D: .
V: TRBV18
size: .
J: TRBJ2-5

DNA: TGTGCCAGTAGTTTTCGACTAGTAGCTACCGGGGAGCTGTTTTTT
CDR3: CASSFRLVATGELFF
D: .
V: TRBV19
size: .
J: TRBJ2-2

DNA: TGTGCCAGCAGCTCCCGGACAGGGGGCACAGATACGCAGTATTTT
CDR3: CASSSRTGGTDTQYF
D: TRBD1
V: TRBV7-3
size: .
J: TRBJ2-3

DNA: .
CDR3: CASSTSTLGGEQYF
D: .
V: TRBV9
size: .
J: TRBJ2-7

DNA: TGTGCCAGCACGACAGCCTACGAGCAGTACTTC
CDR3: CASTTAYEQYF
D: .
V: TRBV2
size: .
J: TRBJ2-7

DNA: TGTGCCAGCAGCCCCTTAAAACAGGGGTCCTACGAGCAGTACTTC
CDR3: CASSPLKQGSYEQYF
D: TRBD1
V: TRBV11-2
size: .
J: TRBJ2-7

DNA: TGTGCCAGCAAGTCTAGCGGAAACACAGATACGCAGTATTTT
CDR3: CASKSSGNTDTQYF
D: TRBD2
V: TRBV6-4
size: .
J: TRBJ2-3

DNA: TGTGCCAGTAGTATGGGCACAGGGGGCTGGATGAACACTGAAGCTTTCTTT
CDR3: CASSMGTGGWMNTEAFF
D: TRBD1
V: TRBV19
size: .
J: TRBJ1-1

DNA: TGTGCCAGCAGTTTAGCGGGGACAGGGTACAATGAGCAGTTCTTC
CDR3: CASSLAGTGYNEQFF
D: TRBD1
V: TRBV28
size: .
J: TRBJ2-1

DNA: TGCGCCAGCAGCAAACCGCGGGCCCAGCATTTT
CDR3: CASSKPRAQHF
D: .
V: TRBV4-1
size: .
J: TRBJ1-5

DNA: TGTGCCTGGAGTGCTTATGGGAGAGGCGGCACAGATACGCAGTATTTT
CDR3: CAWSAYGRGGTDTQYF
D: .
V: TRBV30
size: .
J: TRBJ2-3

DNA: TGTGCCAGCAGCCGGACTAGCGGACCTAGCACAGATACGCAGTATTTT
CDR3: CASSRTSGPSTDTQYF
D: TRBD2
V: TRBV5-4
size: once
J: TRBJ2-3

DNA: TGCAGCGTCCTTGATGACAGCCGACGTGGGGCCAACGTCCTGACTTTC
CDR3: CSVLDDSRRGANVLTF
D: .
V: TRBV29-1
size: .
J: TRBJ2-6

DNA: TGTGCCAGCAGTACCCGAGGGGGTACCTCCTACAATGAGCAGTTCTTC
CDR3: CASSTRGGTSYNEQFF
D: .
V: TRBV28
size: .
J: TRBJ2-1

DNA: TGTGCCAGCAGCTTTAGCGGCTCTGGGGCCAACGTCCTGACTTTC
CDR3: CASSFSGSGANVLTF
D: .
V: TRBV7-9
size: .
J: TRBJ2-6

DNA: TGTGCCAGTACAGTCGCCCCCTCTGGGGCCAACGTCCTGACTTTC
CDR3: CASTVAPSGANVLTF
D: .
V: TRBV11-2
size: .
J: TRBJ2-6